Sequencing of this TCR beta chain was carried out in a study of shared T cell receptors in the human thymus. Profiling relied on immunoSEQ multiplex PCR, and the TCRdb table lists in-frame clones only, not all of them. This table has hundreds of thousands of clones, approximately 89% appearing once. CDR3 size: 16 residues. The germline gives CDR1 SEHNR, CDR2 FQNEAQ (reference sequence). V was clipped by 5 bases and J by 5 bases, with 20 bases between them. This sample was shared with a second study, whose subject was human thymus T cells.

The specimen sequenced was thymocytes. This clonotype was sampled from a boy under two years old with a congenital heart defect. The chain has TRBV7-9 and TRBJ2-3; a weak D match, TRBD2 (6 bases). This CDR3 reads CASSPTRAGWVDTQYF. In DNA, the CDR3 is TGTGCCAGCAGCCCCACCCGGGCGGGATGGGTAGATACGCAGTATTTT.